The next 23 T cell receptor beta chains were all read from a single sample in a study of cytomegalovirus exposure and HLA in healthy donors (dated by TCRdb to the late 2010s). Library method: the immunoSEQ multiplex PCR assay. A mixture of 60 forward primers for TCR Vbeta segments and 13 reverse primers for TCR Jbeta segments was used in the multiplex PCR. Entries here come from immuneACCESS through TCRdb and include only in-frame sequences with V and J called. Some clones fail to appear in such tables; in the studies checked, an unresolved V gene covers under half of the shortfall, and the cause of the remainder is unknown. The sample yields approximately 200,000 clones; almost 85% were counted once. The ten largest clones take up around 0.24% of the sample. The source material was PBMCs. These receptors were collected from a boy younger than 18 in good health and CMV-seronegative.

The CDR3 DNA reads as TGTGCCAGCAGCTCTTCCGGCGGGAGGGCCGAGAGCTCCTACAATGAGCAGTTCTTC. It specifies CASSSSGGRAESSYNEQFF. The gene calls are TRBV5-6 and TRBJ2-1; 9 bases match TRBD2. Germline values: CDR1 SGHDT, CDR2 YYEEEE. CDR3 length: 19 amino acids. With V trimmed by 3 bases and J by 0 bases, 13 bases remained unmatched.

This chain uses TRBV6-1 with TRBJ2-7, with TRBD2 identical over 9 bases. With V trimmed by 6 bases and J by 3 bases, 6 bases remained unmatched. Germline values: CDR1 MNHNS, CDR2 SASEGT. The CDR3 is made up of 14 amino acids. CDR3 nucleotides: TGTGCCAGCAGCCCTAGCGGGATCAGCTACGAGCAGTACTTC. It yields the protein CASSPSGISYEQYF.

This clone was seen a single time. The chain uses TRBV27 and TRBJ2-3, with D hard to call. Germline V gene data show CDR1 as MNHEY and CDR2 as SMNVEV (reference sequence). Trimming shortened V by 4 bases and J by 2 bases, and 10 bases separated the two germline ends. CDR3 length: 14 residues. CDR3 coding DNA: TGTGCCAGCAGTTATGTTCCTTCCACAGATACGCAGTATTTT. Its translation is CASSYVPSTDTQYF.

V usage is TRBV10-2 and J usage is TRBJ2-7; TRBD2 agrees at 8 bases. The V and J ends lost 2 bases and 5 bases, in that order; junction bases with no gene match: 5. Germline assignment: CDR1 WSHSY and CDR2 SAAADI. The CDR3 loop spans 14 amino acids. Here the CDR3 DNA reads TGCGCCAGCAGTGAGACGGGGGGGGCCGACGAGCAGTACTTC. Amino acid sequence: CASSETGGADEQYF.

The CDR3: CASSLINRQGRYGYTF. As DNA, the CDR3 is TGTGCCAGCAGCTTAATCAACCGACAGGGAAGATATGGCTACACCTTC. The chain joins TRBV7-2 to TRBJ1-2; TRBD1 agrees at 7 bases. Germline CDR1 and CDR2: SGHTA and FQGNSA. The trim removed 2 bases at V and 5 bases at J, leaving 11 bases unmatched. The CDR3 is 16 amino acids.

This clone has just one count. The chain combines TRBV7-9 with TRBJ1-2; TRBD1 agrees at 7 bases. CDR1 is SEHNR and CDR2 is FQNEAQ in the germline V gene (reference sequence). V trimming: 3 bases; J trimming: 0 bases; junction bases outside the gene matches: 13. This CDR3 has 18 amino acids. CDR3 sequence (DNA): TGTGCCAGCAGCTTTGCTCACTTCTCCGGGACAGCTAACTATGGCTACACCTTC. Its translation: CASSFAHFSGTANYGYTF.

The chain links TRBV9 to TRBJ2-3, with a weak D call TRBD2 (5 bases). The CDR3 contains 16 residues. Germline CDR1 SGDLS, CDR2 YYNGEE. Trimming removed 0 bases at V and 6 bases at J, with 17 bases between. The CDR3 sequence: CASSVAGGGAQDTQYF. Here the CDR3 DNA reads TGTGCCAGCAGCGTAGCTGGAGGCGGCGCCCAGGATACGCAGTATTTT.

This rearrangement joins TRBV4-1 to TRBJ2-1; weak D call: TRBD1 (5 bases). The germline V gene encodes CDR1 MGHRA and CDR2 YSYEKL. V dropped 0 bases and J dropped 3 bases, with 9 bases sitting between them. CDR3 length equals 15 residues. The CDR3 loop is CASSQDGAVYNEQFF. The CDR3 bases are TGCGCCAGCAGCCAAGATGGGGCAGTCTACAATGAGCAGTTCTTC.

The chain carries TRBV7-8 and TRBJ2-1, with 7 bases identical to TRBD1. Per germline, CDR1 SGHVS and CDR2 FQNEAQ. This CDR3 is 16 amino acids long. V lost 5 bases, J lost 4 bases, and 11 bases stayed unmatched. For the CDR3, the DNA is TGTGCCAGCAGCACAGCACGGACAGGAATTTACAATGAGCAGTTCTTC. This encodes CASSTARTGIYNEQFF.

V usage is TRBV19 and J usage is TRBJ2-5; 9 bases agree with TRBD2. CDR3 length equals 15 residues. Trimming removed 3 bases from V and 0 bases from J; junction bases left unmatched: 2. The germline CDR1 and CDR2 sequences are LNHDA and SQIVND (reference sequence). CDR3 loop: CASSIVAGDQETQYF. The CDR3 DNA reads TGTGCCAGTAGTATTGTAGCGGGAGACCAAGAGACCCAGTACTTC.

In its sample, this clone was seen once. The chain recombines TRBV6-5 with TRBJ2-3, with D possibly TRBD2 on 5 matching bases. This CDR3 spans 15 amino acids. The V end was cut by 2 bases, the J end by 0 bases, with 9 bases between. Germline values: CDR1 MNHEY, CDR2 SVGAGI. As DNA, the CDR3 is TGTGCCAGCAGTTACAGGGAGCCTAGCACAGATACGCAGTATTTT. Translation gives CASSYREPSTDTQYF.

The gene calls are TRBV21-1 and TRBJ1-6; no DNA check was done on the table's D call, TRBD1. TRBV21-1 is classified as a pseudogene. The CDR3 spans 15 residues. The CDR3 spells CASRQPLSYNSPLHF. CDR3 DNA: TGTGCCAGCAGACAGCCACTCTCTTATAATTCACCCCTCCACTTT.

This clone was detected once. The CDR3 DNA reads TGTGCCAGCAGACAGGGGAATGGCTACACCTTC. Residues: CASRQGNGYTF. The chain combines TRBV6-1 with TRBJ1-2; 7 nucleotides line up with TRBD1. The CDR3 runs to 11 residues. V shed 6 bases, J shed 6 bases, and the junction held 1 base outside the gene matches. Germline CDR1 is MNHNS and CDR2 is SASEGT.

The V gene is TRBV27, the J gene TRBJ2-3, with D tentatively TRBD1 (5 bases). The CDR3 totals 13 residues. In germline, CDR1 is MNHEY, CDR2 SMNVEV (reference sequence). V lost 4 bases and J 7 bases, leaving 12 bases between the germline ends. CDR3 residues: CASSSGNEYTQYF. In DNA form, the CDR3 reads TGTGCCAGCAGTTCAGGGAACGAATATACGCAGTATTTT.

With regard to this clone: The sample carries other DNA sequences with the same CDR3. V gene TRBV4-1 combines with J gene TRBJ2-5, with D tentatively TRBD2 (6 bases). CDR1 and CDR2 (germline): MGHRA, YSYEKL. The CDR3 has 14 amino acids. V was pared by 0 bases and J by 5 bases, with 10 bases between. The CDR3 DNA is TGCGCCAGCAGCCAAGACGGCGGGACGGAGACCCAGTACTTC. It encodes CASSQDGGTETQYF.

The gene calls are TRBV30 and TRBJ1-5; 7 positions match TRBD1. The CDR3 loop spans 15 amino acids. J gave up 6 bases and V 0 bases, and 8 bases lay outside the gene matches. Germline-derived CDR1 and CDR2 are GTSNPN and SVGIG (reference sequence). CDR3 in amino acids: CAWSVGRGILQPQHF. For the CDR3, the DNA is TGTGCCTGGAGTGTAGGCAGGGGGATACTTCAGCCCCAGCATTTT.

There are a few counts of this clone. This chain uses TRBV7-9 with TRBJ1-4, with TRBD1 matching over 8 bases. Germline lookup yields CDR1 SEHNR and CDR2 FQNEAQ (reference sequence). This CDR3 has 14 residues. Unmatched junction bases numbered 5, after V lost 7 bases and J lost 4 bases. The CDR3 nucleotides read TGTGCCAGCACCGTGACAGGGGATAATGAAAAACTGTTTTTT. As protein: CASTVTGDNEKLFF.

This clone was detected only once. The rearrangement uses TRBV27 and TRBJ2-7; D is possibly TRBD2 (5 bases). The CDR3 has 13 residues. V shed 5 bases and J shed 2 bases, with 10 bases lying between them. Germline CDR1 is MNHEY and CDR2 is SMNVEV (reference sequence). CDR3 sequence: CASSEGITYEQYF. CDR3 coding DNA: TGTGCCAGCAGTGAGGGAATCACCTACGAGCAGTACTTC.

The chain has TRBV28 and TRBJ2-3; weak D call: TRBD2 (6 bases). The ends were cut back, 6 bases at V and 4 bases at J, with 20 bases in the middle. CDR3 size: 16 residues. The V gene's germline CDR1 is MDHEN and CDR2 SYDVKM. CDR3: CASRPVGGLLADTQYF. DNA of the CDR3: TGTGCCAGCAGACCGGTTGGGGGGTTGCTGGCAGATACGCAGTATTTT.

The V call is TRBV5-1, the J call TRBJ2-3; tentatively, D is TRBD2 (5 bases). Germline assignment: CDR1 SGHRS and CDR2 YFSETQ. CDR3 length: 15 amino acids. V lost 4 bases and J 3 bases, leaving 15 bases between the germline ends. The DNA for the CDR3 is TGCGCCAGCAGCCATCTGGAAGCGGCAACAGATACGCAGTATTTT. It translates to CASSHLEAATDTQYF.

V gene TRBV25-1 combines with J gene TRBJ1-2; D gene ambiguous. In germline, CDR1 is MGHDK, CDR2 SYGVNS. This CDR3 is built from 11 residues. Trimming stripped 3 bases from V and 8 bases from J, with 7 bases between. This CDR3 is CASSDRYGYTF. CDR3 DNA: TGTGCCAGCAGTGATCGGTACGGCTACACCTTC.

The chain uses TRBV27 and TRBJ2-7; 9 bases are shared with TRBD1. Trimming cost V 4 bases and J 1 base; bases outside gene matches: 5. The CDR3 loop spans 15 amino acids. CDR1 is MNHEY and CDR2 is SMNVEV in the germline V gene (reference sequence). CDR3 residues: CASSSRQGGSYEQYF. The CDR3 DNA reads TGTGCCAGCAGTTCCCGACAGGGGGGATCCTACGAGCAGTACTTC.

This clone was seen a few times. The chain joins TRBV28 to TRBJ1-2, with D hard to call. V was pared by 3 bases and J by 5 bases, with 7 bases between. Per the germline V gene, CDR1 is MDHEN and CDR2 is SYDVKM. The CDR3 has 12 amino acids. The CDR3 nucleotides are TGTGCCAGCAGTTTGCGGCCTTATGGCTACACCTTC. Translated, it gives CASSLRPYGYTF.